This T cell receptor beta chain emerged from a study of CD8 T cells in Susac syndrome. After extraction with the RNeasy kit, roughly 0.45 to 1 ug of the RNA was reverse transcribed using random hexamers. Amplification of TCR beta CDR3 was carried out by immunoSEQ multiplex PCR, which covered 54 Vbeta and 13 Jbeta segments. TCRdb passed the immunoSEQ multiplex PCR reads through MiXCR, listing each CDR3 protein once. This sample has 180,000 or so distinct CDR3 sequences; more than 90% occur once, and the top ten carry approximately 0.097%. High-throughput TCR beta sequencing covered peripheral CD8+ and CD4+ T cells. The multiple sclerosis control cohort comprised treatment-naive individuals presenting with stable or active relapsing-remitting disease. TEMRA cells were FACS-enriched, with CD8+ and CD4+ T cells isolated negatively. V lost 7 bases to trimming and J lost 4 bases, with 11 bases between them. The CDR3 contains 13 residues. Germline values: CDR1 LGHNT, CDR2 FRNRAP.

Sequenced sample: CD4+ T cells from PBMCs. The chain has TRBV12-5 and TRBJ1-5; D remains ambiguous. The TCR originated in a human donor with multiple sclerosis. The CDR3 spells CASALSGNQPQHF. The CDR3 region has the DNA TGTGCTAGTGCCCTCAGTGGGAATCAGCCCCAGCATTTT.